This T cell receptor beta chain comes out of a study of blood T cell repertoires in COVID-19. Some clones are missing from TCRdb's copy, which holds only in-frame ones; the method was immunoSEQ multiplex PCR. The sample carries nearly 200,000 clones, approximately 87% recorded once. This CDR3 spans 14 amino acids. J lost 4 bases, V lost 4 bases, and 4 bases had no gene match. Germline loops: CDR1 LGHDT, CDR2 YNNKEL (reference sequence). The sample consisted of peripheral blood. This receptor was identified in a woman aged 65 to 85 with acute or convalescent COVID-19. The V and J genes are TRBV3-1 (or the pseudogene TRBV3-2) and TRBJ1-1; 9 bases line up with TRBD1. The CDR3 loop is CASSLKQGATEAFF. CDR3 nucleotides: TGTGCCAGCAGCCTAAAACAGGGGGCCACTGAAGCTTTCTTT.